The clone carrying this TCR beta chain was observed a handful of times. The sample belongs to a study of blood T cells in healthy people across ages. Germline V gene lookup returns CDR1 SGDLS and CDR2 YYNGEE. The CDR3 covers 13 residues. Trimming removed 4 bases at V and 0 bases at J, with 6 bases between. Each donor gave 9.5 to 10 milliliters of peripheral blood. A sample-barcoded 5' primer and a J-beta primer mix were used in a second PCR of about 6 to 12 cycles. MiXCR, run by TCRdb on the 5' RACE reads, gives a single entry per CDR3 protein. The sample consists of hundreds of thousands of distinct CDR3 sequences, roughly 32% of them appearing once.

The sequence was obtained from a woman of 80 years or more in good health. The rearrangement joins TRBV9 to TRBJ2-3; D gene ambiguous. The sequenced sample consisted of blood. The CDR3 loop reads CASSMTSTDTQYF. CDR3 DNA sequence: TGTGCCAGCAGCATGACTAGCACAGATACGCAGTATTTT.